Each of the 5 T cell receptor beta chains below was sequenced from the same sample in a study of CD4 T cells in relation to SARS-CoV-2 and coronaviruses. Unexposed donor CD4+ T cells date from about 2011-2018, before the COVID-19 pandemic. After roughly ten days of culture, CD4+ T cells were isolated. Method: immunoSEQ multiplex PCR; TCRdb's copy keeps in-frame clones and lacks some. The data show under 20,000 clones, around three quarters seen once. The antigens of these receptors remain unknown. Sequencing was performed on CD4+ T cells from PBMCs, cultured in vitro. Receptors originate from a human donor in good health.

This chain connects TRBV18 to TRBJ1-5, with D possibly being TRBD1 (6 bases). Per the germline V gene, CDR1 is KGHSH and CDR2 is LQKENI. This CDR3 contains 14 residues. Trimming left V 4 bases short and J 6 bases short, with 13 bases between. CDR3 DNA sequence: TGTGCCAGCTCACAAGGACAGAACGCTCAGCCCCAGCATTTT. This translates into CASSQGQNAQPQHF.

This chain links TRBV9 with TRBJ1-1; D is unresolved. Germline lookup yields CDR1 SGDLS and CDR2 YYNGEE. V was cut by 0 bases and J by 0 bases, with 9 bases left in between. The CDR3 covers 15 residues. The CDR3 DNA reads as TGTGCCAGCAGCGTAGCGAGCTCTATGAACACTGAAGCTTTCTTT. It yields the protein CASSVASSMNTEAFF.

This rearrangement joins TRBV10-3 to TRBJ1-5; no definite D call. Looked up from germline, CDR1 is ENHRY and CDR2 is SYGVKD. The V gene lost 0 bases and the J gene lost 1 base, with 10 bases spanning the gap. This CDR3 spans 16 amino acids. Here the CDR3 reads CAISESIGNSNQPQHF. The CDR3 coding sequence is TGTGCCATCAGTGAGTCTATCGGGAACAGCAATCAGCCCCAGCATTTT.

This clone was seen a few times. The chain has TRBV28 and TRBJ2-6; 9 bases are shared with TRBD1. Germline lookup yields CDR1 MDHEN and CDR2 SYDVKM. The J segment lost 2 bases and the V segment lost 5 bases, leaving 4 bases of the junction unmatched. The CDR3 has 16 residues. CDR3 amino acids: CASSKQGAAGANVLTF. Here the CDR3 DNA reads TGTGCCAGCAGTAAACAGGGGGCCGCTGGGGCCAACGTCCTGACTTTC.

The rearrangement joins TRBV19 to TRBJ1-5; possible D gene TRBD1, 6 bases. Germline CDR1 LNHDA, CDR2 SQIVND (reference sequence). The CDR3 extends over 16 amino acids. Trimming left V 5 bases short and J 3 bases short, with 17 bases between. The CDR3 nucleotides are TGTGCCAGTAGTTTTTGGGTCACAGGGCCCAATCAGCCCCAGCATTTT. It specifies CASSFWVTGPNQPQHF.